One sample yielded the 17 T cell receptor beta chains listed below, sequenced in a study of blood T cell repertoires in COVID-19. This table comes from immunoSEQ multiplex PCR, and its TCRdb copy is limited to in-frame clones, with some not included. This table has 110,000 to 150,000 clones, over 75% appearing once. What was sequenced was peripheral blood. These receptors all stem from a human donor in a cohort sampled during active COVID-19.

This chain links TRBV12-3 or TRBV12-4 with TRBJ2-1; 11 nucleotides agree with TRBD2. With V trimmed by 6 bases and J by 16 bases, 5 bases remained unmatched. The CDR3 sequence is 11 residues long. CDR3 in amino acids: CASSLGTSGFF. Here the CDR3 DNA reads TGTGCCAGCAGCCTAGGGACTAGCGGTTTCTTC.

The rearrangement uses TRBV19 and TRBJ2-3; 8 bases are a match to TRBD2. Germline CDR1 and CDR2: LNHDA and SQIVND (reference sequence). The CDR3 loop spans 15 amino acids. After removal of 8 bases from V and 0 bases from J, the junction contained 7 bases not matched to a gene. The CDR3 DNA sequence: TGTGCCAGTTCGAAGCGGGAGCCTAGCACAGATACGCAGTATTTT. Translating it yields CASSKREPSTDTQYF.

This chain links TRBV12-5 with TRBJ2-2, with unresolved D. Germline assignment: CDR1 LGHNT and CDR2 FRNRAP. The CDR3 has 15 amino acids. Between the trimmed V and J ends, which lost 0 bases and 4 bases, there was a span of 9 bases. Here the CDR3 reads CASGLVISSTGELFF. The CDR3 DNA reads as TGTGCTAGTGGTTTGGTGATATCCAGCACCGGGGAGCTGTTTTTT.

This chain connects TRBV7-9 to TRBJ2-1; 14 positions agree with TRBD2. This CDR3 contains 17 residues. Germline lookup yields CDR1 SEHNR and CDR2 FQNEAQ (reference sequence). V trimming: 7 bases; J trimming: 4 bases; junction bases outside the gene matches: 9. CDR3 residues: CASNLHRLAGGYNEQFF. The CDR3 bases are TGTGCCAGCAACCTACACCGACTAGCGGGAGGGTACAATGAGCAGTTCTTC.

The chain couples TRBV7-9 to TRBJ2-2; possibly TRBD1 for D (5 bases). Deletions cut 7 bases from V and 0 bases from J, with 9 bases between. The CDR3 covers 14 residues. Germline lookup yields CDR1 SEHNR and CDR2 FQNEAQ (reference sequence). The CDR3 nucleotides read TGTGCCAGCAAGCAGGGCCCGAACACCGGGGAGCTGTTTTTT. Translation gives CASKQGPNTGELFF.

CDR3 in amino acids: CASSWDGQGISPLHF. CDR3 nucleotide sequence: TGCGCCAGCAGCTGGGACGGACAGGGGATTTCACCCCTCCACTTT. This sequence joins TRBV5-1 and TRBJ1-6; 9 nucleotides agree with TRBD1. V lost 3 bases to trimming and J lost 9 bases; unmatched junction nucleotides: 7. Per germline, CDR1 SGHRS and CDR2 YFSETQ. There are 15 residues in the CDR3.

V usage is TRBV5-4 and J usage is TRBJ2-2; maybe TRBD2 (6 bases). This CDR3 contains 16 residues. V lost 5 bases to trimming and J lost 4 bases, with 18 bases between them. Germline CDR1 SGHNT, CDR2 YYREEE (reference sequence). The CDR3 sequence: CASSPGQPRGTGELFF. DNA of the CDR3: TGTGCCAGCAGTCCGGGGCAGCCGCGGGGCACCGGGGAGCTGTTTTTT.

The chain employs TRBV5-4 and TRBJ2-2, with a possible D match to TRBD2 (5 bases). Germline V gives CDR1 SGHNT, CDR2 YYREEE (reference sequence). CDR3 length: 14 residues. The V end lost 0 bases, the J end lost 4 bases, and 7 bases lay between the germline ends. The CDR3 sequence is CASSLERGTGELFF. Here the CDR3 DNA reads TGTGCCAGCAGCTTGGAACGGGGCACCGGGGAGCTGTTTTTT.

CDR3 region: CSAGGQGLRNIQYF. The DNA for the CDR3 is TGCAGTGCTGGTGGACAGGGATTAAGAAACATTCAGTACTTC. The chain uses TRBV20-1 and TRBJ2-4; 8 nucleotides align to TRBD1. CDR3 length: 14 amino acids. V trimming: 5 bases; J trimming: 6 bases; junction bases outside the gene matches: 9. The germline V gene encodes CDR1 DFQATT and CDR2 SNEGSKA (reference sequence).

The chain employs TRBV3-1 (or the pseudogene TRBV3-2) and TRBJ1-1; D uncertain. Germline CDR1 and CDR2: LGHDT and YNNKEL (reference sequence). Trimming took off 7 bases at V and 0 bases at J, with 9 bases between the two ends. This CDR3 spans 13 amino acids. The CDR3 spells CASISSLNTEAFF. Written as DNA, the CDR3 is TGTGCCAGCATTAGCAGCCTGAACACTGAAGCTTTCTTT.

In this sample, this clone turned up a few times. CDR3 residues: CASRQPGQGAGAFF. CDR3 sequence (DNA): TGTGCCAGCAGACAACCGGGACAGGGGGCTGGGGCTTTCTTT. The chain has TRBV7-9 and TRBJ1-1, with TRBD1 identical over 12 bases. The J segment lost 11 bases and the V segment lost 6 bases, leaving 10 bases of the junction unmatched. CDR3 size: 14 residues. The germline V gene encodes CDR1 SEHNR and CDR2 FQNEAQ (reference sequence).

The chain employs TRBV6-2 or TRBV6-3 and TRBJ2-1; maybe TRBD1 (7 bases). Germline V gene sequence: CDR1 MNHEY, CDR2 SVGEGT. The CDR3 is 14 residues long. Between the trimmed V and J ends, which lost 3 bases and 6 bases, there was a span of 12 bases. The CDR3 nucleotides read TGTGCCAGCAGTTATAGCAGGGGGGCCAATGAGCAGTTCTTC. Translated: CASSYSRGANEQFF.

The chain has TRBV5-6 and TRBJ2-2; unclear D gene. The germline V and J ends were trimmed by 4 bases and 6 bases, with 13 bases remaining between them. The CDR3 runs 14 residues. CDR1 SGHDT and CDR2 YYEEEE come from the germline V gene. The CDR3 bases are TGTGCCAGCAGCCGCGACTTAAGGCCCGGGGAGCTGTTTTTT. Protein sequence: CASSRDLRPGELFF.

This chain connects TRBV19 to TRBJ1-3; 7 bases are a match to TRBD1. Germline V gene lookup returns CDR1 LNHDA and CDR2 SQIVND (reference sequence). CDR3 length: 14 residues. V lost 4 bases to trimming and J lost 2 bases; unmatched junction nucleotides: 2. DNA for the CDR3: TGTGCCAGTAGTACGGGGACAGCTGGAAACACCATATATTTT. It yields the protein CASSTGTAGNTIYF.

This clone came up once. The chain recombines TRBV4-1 with TRBJ2-3; 15 nucleotides match TRBD2. The CDR3 extends over 18 amino acids. Germline CDR1 MGHRA, CDR2 YSYEKL. After removal of 4 bases from V and 0 bases from J, the junction contained 5 bases not matched to a gene. The CDR3: CASSRGLAGGTSTDTQYF. CDR3 nucleotides: TGCGCCAGCAGCCGGGGACTAGCGGGAGGCACTAGCACAGATACGCAGTATTTT.

CDR3 in amino acids: CASSFPRGDDTGELFF. In nucleotides, the CDR3 is TGTGCCAGCAGCTTCCCACGGGGGGACGACACCGGGGAGCTGTTTTTT. This chain joins TRBV11-3 and TRBJ2-2; 7 bases agree with TRBD2. CDR1 SGHNT and CDR2 YENEEA come from the germline V gene. After removal of 3 bases from V and 3 bases from J, the junction contained 7 bases not matched to a gene. The CDR3 length is 16 residues.

The sample holds one count of this clone. This chain uses TRBV2 with TRBJ2-1; D perhaps matches TRBD2 (5 bases). The CDR3 totals 16 residues. V was trimmed by 1 base and J by 4 bases, leaving 14 bases between them. CDR1 and CDR2 from the germline V gene are SNHLY and FYNNEI. This CDR3 is CASSEGQRPGYNEQFF. The CDR3 DNA is TGTGCCAGCAGTGAAGGCCAGCGGCCCGGGTACAATGAGCAGTTCTTC.